The 5 T cell receptor beta chains given below trace back to one sample, sequenced in a study of vaccination and CD4 T cells after COVID-19. The assay that was used to sequence DNA from cultured CD4+ T cells was the Oncomine TCR Beta short-read assay. TCRdb redid the calling of the PCR reads with MiXCR, one entry per CDR3 protein. The sample yields about 21,000 distinct CDR3 sequences, roughly two fifths seen once. Which antigens these TCRs recognize remains unknown. The treatment is: approximately 9-day PBMC culture with coronavirus spike peptide pools or control peptides (ViraFEST assay). The input for sequencing was CD4+ T cells from blood, cultured in vitro, taken before SARS-CoV-2 vaccination. These receptors came from a human donor who received a COVID-19 vaccine.

This clonotype has only a few counts. The rearrangement links TRBV20-1 to TRBJ1-1; possible D gene TRBD1, 5 bases. Germline CDR1 reads DFQATT; CDR2 reads SNEGSKA (reference sequence). The V and J ends lost 4 bases and 6 bases respectively, with 12 bases between them. The CDR3 runs 12 residues. The DNA of the CDR3 is TGCAGTGCTAAGGGGCCAGGTGCTGAAGCTTTCTTT. Translated, it gives CSAKGPGAEAFF.

The chain couples TRBV7-6 to TRBJ1-1; D is undetermined. Germline assignment: CDR1 SGHVS and CDR2 FNYEAQ. The length of the CDR3 is 17 residues. Trimming cost V 0 bases and J 0 bases, with 14 bases left between them. CDR3 DNA: TGTGCCAGCAGCTTAGCGCCGGCAGGTCGGGTGAACACTGAAGCTTTCTTT. Protein sequence: CASSLAPAGRVNTEAFF. Complete variable domain (other parts from reference TRBV7-6 and TRBJ1-1): GAGVSQSPRYKVTKRGQDVALRCDPISGHVSLYWYRQALGQGPEFLTYFNYEAQQDKSGLPNDRFSAERPEGSISTLTIQRTEQRDSAMYRCASSLAPAGRVNTEAFFGQGTRLTVV.

The rearrangement links TRBV11-2 to TRBJ1-2; 9 bases are a match to TRBD1. This CDR3 comprises 14 residues. Germline V CDR1 and CDR2: SGHAT, FQNNGV. Losses at the gene ends were 6 bases for V and 8 bases for J; bases not matched to a gene: 10. In DNA form, the CDR3 reads TGTGCCAGCAGGAGAACGGGACAGGGAAAAGGCTACACCTTC. Amino acid sequence: CASRRTGQGKGYTF.

The rearrangement links TRBV30 to TRBJ1-6; D possibly corresponds to TRBD1 (5 bases). The V end lost 2 bases, the J end lost 2 bases, and 13 bases lay between the germline ends. The CDR3 has 16 residues. CDR1 is GTSNPN and CDR2 is SVGIG in the germline V gene (reference sequence). The DNA for the CDR3 is TGTGCCTGGAGTTCTGGGAGGGGCGCCTATAATTCACCCCTCCACTTT. The encoded protein is CAWSSGRGAYNSPLHF.

This rearrangement joins TRBV30 to TRBJ1-2, with 9 bases aligning to TRBD1. The J segment lost 4 bases and the V segment lost 8 bases, leaving 11 bases of the junction unmatched. Germline V lookup: CDR1 GTSNPN, CDR2 SVGIG (reference sequence). The CDR3 extends over 14 amino acids. The CDR3 DNA follows: TGTGCCCTGGAACAGGGGGCATCCTCCTATGGCTACACCTTC. Amino acids: CALEQGASSYGYTF.